The present entry profiles one T cell receptor beta chain with its context. Its antigen remains unidentified. The CDR3 covers 17 residues. Germline V lookup: CDR1 SGHRS, CDR2 YFSETQ. With 0 bases removed from V and 3 bases from J, the gap between germline ends came to 18 bases. The data originate from a study of post-analysis software for immune sequencing data. On the study more broadly: Disease trajectories encompassed relapsing-remitting, secondary progressive and progressive-relapsing multiple sclerosis.

General study findings and limits: Samples from a shared batch, those prepared together, strongly co-clustered by F measure. Patients carried roughly 5 TRBV segments more frequently than controls did, and TRBV5-6, TRBV5-1 and TRBV20-1 were among them. Comparison with controls showed significantly lower normalized Chao1 diversity in multiple sclerosis patients.

TCR beta cDNA libraries had unique molecular identifiers. From around 1 to 10 million T cells, 500,000 or so cDNA molecules were obtained. TCRdb re-called the PCR reads through MiXCR, storing one row per CDR3 protein. The sample yields about 820,000 distinct CDR3 sequences, under 70% seen once. Source material: blood. This receptor was identified in a girl aged 10 to 17 with multiple sclerosis. The rearrangement uses TRBV5-1 and TRBJ1-2; the D is unclear. CDR3: CASSLVFVAKPYYGYTF. The CDR3 coding sequence is TGCGCCAGCAGCTTGGTCTTTGTTGCTAAACCATACTATGGCTACACCTTC.